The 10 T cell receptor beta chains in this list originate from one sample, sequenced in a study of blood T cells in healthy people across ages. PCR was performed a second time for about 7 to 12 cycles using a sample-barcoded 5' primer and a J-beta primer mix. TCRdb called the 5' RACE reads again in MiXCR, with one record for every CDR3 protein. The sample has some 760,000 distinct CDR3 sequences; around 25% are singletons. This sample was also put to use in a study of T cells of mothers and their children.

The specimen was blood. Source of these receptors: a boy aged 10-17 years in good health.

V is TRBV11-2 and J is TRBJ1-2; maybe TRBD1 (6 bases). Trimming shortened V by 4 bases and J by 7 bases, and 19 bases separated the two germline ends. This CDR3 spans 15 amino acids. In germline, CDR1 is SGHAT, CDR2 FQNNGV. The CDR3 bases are TGTGCCAGCAGCTCCAGGGCCCCGAGGGGGTCTGGCTACACCTTC. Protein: CASSSRAPRGSGYTF.

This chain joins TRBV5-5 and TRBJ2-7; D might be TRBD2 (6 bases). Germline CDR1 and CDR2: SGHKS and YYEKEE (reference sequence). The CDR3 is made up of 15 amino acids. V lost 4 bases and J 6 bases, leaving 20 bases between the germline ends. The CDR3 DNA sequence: TGTGCCAGCAGCCCCCTGCGGGAAGGTTCGGTCGAGCAGTACTTC. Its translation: CASSPLREGSVEQYF.

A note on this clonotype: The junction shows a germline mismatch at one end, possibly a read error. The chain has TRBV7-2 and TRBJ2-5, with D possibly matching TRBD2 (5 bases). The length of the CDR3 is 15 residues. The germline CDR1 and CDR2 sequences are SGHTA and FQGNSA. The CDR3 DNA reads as TGTGCCAGCAGCTTATCGTGGGGAGACCAGGAGACCCAGTACTTC. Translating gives CASSLSWGDQETQYF.

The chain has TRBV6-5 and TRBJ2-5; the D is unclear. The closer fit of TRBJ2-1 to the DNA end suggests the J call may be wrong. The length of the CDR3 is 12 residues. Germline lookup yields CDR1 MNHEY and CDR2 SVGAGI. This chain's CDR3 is CASSPRSDEQFF. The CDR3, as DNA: TGTGCCAGCAGTCCTAGGTCGGATGAGCAGTTCTTC.

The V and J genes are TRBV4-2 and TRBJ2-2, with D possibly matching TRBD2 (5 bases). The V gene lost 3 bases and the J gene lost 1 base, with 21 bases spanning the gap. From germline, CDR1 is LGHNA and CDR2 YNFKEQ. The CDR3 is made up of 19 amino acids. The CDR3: CASSHHNAGGHRNTGELFF. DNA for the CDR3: TGTGCCAGCAGCCACCATAATGCGGGCGGTCACAGGAACACCGGGGAGCTGTTTTTT.

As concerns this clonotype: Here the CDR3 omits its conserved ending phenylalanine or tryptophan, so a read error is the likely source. CDR3 in DNA: TGCGCCAGCAGCTTGGAGGCCAGGGGAGCGAAAGAGACCCAGTACTCC. It codes for CASSLEARGAKETQYS. The rearrangement joins TRBV5-1 to TRBJ2-5, with D possibly being TRBD1 (6 bases). The germline V gene has CDR1 SGHRS and CDR2 YFSETQ. The V and J ends lost 0 bases and 3 bases respectively, with 15 bases between them. The CDR3 totals 16 residues.

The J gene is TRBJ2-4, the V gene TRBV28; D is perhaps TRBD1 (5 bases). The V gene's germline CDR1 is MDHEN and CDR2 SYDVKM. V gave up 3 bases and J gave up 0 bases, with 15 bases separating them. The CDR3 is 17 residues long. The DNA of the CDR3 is TGTGCCAGCAGTTTTTTCCAGACAGAACTAGCCAAAAACATTCAGTACTTC. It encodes CASSFFQTELAKNIQYF. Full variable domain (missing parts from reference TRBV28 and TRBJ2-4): DVKVTQSSRYLVKRTGEKVFLECVQDMDHENMFWYRQDPGLGLRLIYFSYDVKMKEKGDIPEGYSVSREKKERFSLILESASTNQTSMYLCASSFFQTELAKNIQYFGAGTRLSVL.

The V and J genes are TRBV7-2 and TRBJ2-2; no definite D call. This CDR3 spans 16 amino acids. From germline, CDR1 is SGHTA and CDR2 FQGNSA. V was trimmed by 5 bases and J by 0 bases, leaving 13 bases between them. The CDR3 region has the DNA TGTGCCAGCAGCACAATTGGGGTCGCGAACACCGGGGAGCTGTTTTTT. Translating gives CASSTIGVANTGELFF. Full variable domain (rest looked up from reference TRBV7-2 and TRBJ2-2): GAGVSQSPSNKVTEKGKDVELRCDPISGHTALYWYRQSLGQGLEFLIYFQGNSAPDKSGLPSDRFSAERTGGSVSTLTIQRTQQEDSAVYLCASSTIGVANTGELFFGEGSRLTVL.

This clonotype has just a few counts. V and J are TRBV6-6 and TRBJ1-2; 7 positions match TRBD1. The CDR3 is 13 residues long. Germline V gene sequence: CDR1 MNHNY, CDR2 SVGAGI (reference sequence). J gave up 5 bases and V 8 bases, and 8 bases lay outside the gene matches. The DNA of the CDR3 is TGTGCCAGCTTCCGACAGGGAAGATATGGCTACACCTTC. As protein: CASFRQGRYGYTF.

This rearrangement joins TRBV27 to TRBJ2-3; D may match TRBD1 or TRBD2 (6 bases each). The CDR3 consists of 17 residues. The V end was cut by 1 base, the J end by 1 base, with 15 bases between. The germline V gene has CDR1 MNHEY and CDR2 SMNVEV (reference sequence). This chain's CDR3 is CASSLYGFGGRTDTQYF. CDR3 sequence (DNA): TGTGCCAGCAGTTTATATGGATTTGGGGGGCGCACAGATACGCAGTATTTT.